This entry concerns a single T cell receptor beta chain. Its antigen is still unknown. The CDR3 extends over 17 amino acids. The V segment lost 5 bases and the J segment 3 bases; nucleotides outside the gene matches: 14. The germline CDR1 and CDR2 sequences are SEHNR and FQNEAQ (reference sequence). This sample was included in a study of PD-L1 blockade in urothelial cancer. The sample's time point: peripheral blood 6 weeks after treatment start. Generated by immunoSEQ multiplex PCR, the TCRdb table keeps only in-frame clones and is missing some. The table lists roughly 120,000 clones, around 93% of them singletons. Points from the study as a whole: It was durable-benefit patients whose tumor-associated blood clones expanded more at 3 weeks. Prediction of better survival came from below-median pretreatment blood TCR clonality.

The receptor was isolated from a man aged 60-69 years with urothelial cancer. The sample here was PBMCs, taken around atezolizumab (anti-PD-L1) treatment. The V and J genes are TRBV7-9 and TRBJ1-1; 8 positions agree with TRBD1. This CDR3 reads CASSPYWTGRRDTEAFF. CDR3 nucleotide sequence: TGTGCCAGCAGCCCATACTGGACAGGGCGCAGGGACACTGAAGCTTTCTTT.